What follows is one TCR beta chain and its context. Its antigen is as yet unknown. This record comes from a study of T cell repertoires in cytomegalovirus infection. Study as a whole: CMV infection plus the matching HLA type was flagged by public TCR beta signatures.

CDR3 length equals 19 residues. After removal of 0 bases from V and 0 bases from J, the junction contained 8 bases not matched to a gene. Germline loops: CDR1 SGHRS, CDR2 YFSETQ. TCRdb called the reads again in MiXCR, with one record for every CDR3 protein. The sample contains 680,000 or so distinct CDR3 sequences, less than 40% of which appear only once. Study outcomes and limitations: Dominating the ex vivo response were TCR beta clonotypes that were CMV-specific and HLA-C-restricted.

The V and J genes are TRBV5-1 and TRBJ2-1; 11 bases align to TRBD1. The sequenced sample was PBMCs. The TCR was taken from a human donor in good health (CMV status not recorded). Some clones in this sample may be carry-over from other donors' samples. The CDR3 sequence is CASSLGTGGSLSSYNEQFF. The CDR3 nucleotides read TGCGCCAGCAGCTTGGGGACAGGGGGCTCCCTTAGCTCCTACAATGAGCAGTTCTTC.